The sample holds a few counts of the clone carrying this T cell receptor (beta chain). Its antigen is unknown. The data are from a study of post-analysis software for immune sequencing data. At the level of the study: The patients showed relapsing-remitting, secondary progressive and progressive-relapsing multiple sclerosis courses. Study-wide results and limits: The five TRBV segments detected at higher frequency in patients than in controls included TRBV5-6, TRBV5-1 and TRBV20-1. Same-batch preparations were strongly co-clustered by F measure. Controls' normalized Chao1 diversity significantly exceeded that of multiple sclerosis patients.

Built from TCR beta cDNA, the libraries had unique molecular identifiers in them. TCRdb re-called the PCR reads with MiXCR, one entry per CDR3 protein. The table records hundreds of thousands of distinct CDR3 sequences, 44% of them present only once. The ends were cut back, 5 bases at V and 2 bases at J, with 10 bases in the middle. The CDR3 has 13 residues. Germline V gene sequence: CDR1 SQVTM, CDR2 ANQGSEA. The sequence derives from a girl aged 5 to 17 with multiple sclerosis. V and J are TRBV29-1 and TRBJ2-1; maybe TRBD2 (5 bases). Material for sequencing was blood. In DNA form, the CDR3 reads TGCAGCGTTAGAGGGCGGGCCTACAATGAGCAGTTCTTC. Translating gives CSVRGRAYNEQFF.